Listed below are T cell receptor beta chains from one sample, sequenced in a study of T cell repertoires in cytomegalovirus infection. Each CDR3 protein gets one entry after TCRdb re-called the reads with MiXCR. In the table there are around 320,000 distinct CDR3 sequences, over 7.5% of which are singletons. The specimen sequenced was PBMCs. These receptor sequences come from a human donor in good health (CMV status not recorded). Some clones in this sample may be carry-over from other donors' samples. Each CDR3 is given with its conserved first and last residue.

V gene	J gene	CDR3 protein
TRBV20-1	TRBJ2-3	CSASGRPPSTDTQYF
TRBV7-2	TRBJ2-7	CASSLWGGSSYEQYF
TRBV20-1	TRBJ2-5	CSARGVGETQYF
TRBV6-2/TRBV6-3	TRBJ2-4	CASSGWTSGENIQYF
TRBV19	TRBJ2-3	CASSILMKAGGPDTQYF
TRBV7-2	TRBJ1-3	CASSLVTPGNTIYF
TRBV20-1	TRBJ1-2	CSASSTGVNYGYTF
TRBV2	TRBJ2-3	CASSDWAARATDTQYF
TRBV29-1	TRBJ2-4	CSALPGQAKNIQYF
TRBV6-2/TRBV6-3	TRBJ2-3	CASSFRLAEGPDTQYF
TRBV7-2	TRBJ2-3	CASSLATDTQYF
TRBV7-2	TRBJ2-5	CASSLGGGETQYF
TRBV15	TRBJ1-3	CATSRDRGLGSGNTIYF
TRBV7-2	TRBJ2-6	CASSPRETGANVLTF
TRBV7-2	TRBJ2-7	CASSLGQGRRLPRTGEQYF
TRBV20-1	TRBJ1-1	CSAAGTGGPNTEAFF
TRBV19	TRBJ1-5	CASSISTGDQPQHF
TRBV7-9	TRBJ1-6	CASSFIGLANSPLHF
TRBV10-3	TRBJ1-1	CAISMNTEAFF
TRBV6-6	TRBJ2-3	CASSYSFFTGTDTQYF
TRBV9	TRBJ2-3	CASSVAVDTSTDTQYF
TRBV7-9	TRBJ2-7	CASSPRDWTYEQYF